The 3 T cell receptor beta chains reported below all come from one sample, sequenced in a study of shared clonotypes between healthy human individuals. The method was immunoSEQ multiplex PCR; TCRdb's version includes in-frame clones alone and lacks a portion of them. In the table there are roughly 1,600,000 clones, 97% to 99% of which are singletons. Sequences were obtained from naive CD4+ T cells sorted from blood. Subset given: CD45RA+ positively selected. The origin of the receptors is a man aged 25 to 45 in good health.

The rearrangement links TRBV9 to TRBJ2-1; 7 bases line up with TRBD2. The length of the CDR3 is 15 residues. V lost 3 bases to trimming and J lost 0 bases; unmatched junction nucleotides: 3. Germline V CDR1 and CDR2: SGDLS, YYNGEE. The CDR3 DNA follows: TGTGCCAGCAGCGCTAGCGGTAACTCCTACAATGAGCAGTTCTTC. This codes for CASSASGNSYNEQFF.

The chain recombines TRBV7-6 with TRBJ2-1; 13 bases fit TRBD2. CDR3 size: 18 residues. Trimming removed 4 bases from V and 2 bases from J; junction bases left unmatched: 8. Per the germline V gene, CDR1 is SGHVS and CDR2 is FNYEAQ. The CDR3 sequence is CASSSRGGLAGPYNEQFF. The CDR3 DNA reads as TGTGCCAGCAGCTCAAGGGGGGGACTAGCGGGACCCTACAATGAGCAGTTCTTC.

The chain recombines TRBV10-3 with TRBJ1-1; D gene uncertain. CDR3 length: 14 residues. Germline values: CDR1 ENHRY, CDR2 SYGVKD. V shed 1 base and J shed 1 base, with 7 bases lying between them. The CDR3 here is CAISEWEGNTEAFF. The CDR3 nucleotides are TGTGCCATCAGTGAGTGGGAAGGGAACACTGAAGCTTTCTTT.